Listed below are T cell receptor beta chains from one sample, sequenced in a study of blood T cell repertoires in COVID-19. The assay was immunoSEQ multiplex PCR, and TCRdb's table has in-frame clones only and misses some. The table records approximately 190,000 clones, over 80% of them present only once. The sequenced sample consisted of peripheral blood. The source of these receptors is a woman aged 40 to 55 with acute or convalescent COVID-19. Both conserved end residues are part of each CDR3. Fields, in order: J gene, D gene, clone size, V gene, CDR3 DNA, CDR3 protein. The D gene is left open where the match is weak. Clone size is stated in some rows and not others, as once, few, many or a class when expanded.

TRBJ1-5 TRBD1 . TRBV28 TGTGCCAGCAGTGGCACAGGGGGGAGCAATCAGCCCCAGCATTTT CASSGTGGSNQPQHF
TRBJ2-7 . . TRBV7-3 TGTGCCAGCAGCTTAGGACAGCGCCTGGGTCTGGACGAGCAGTACTTC CASSLGQRLGLDEQYF
TRBJ2-7 . . TRBV6-6 TGTGCCAGCAGTTACACCAGCTCCTACGAGCAGTACTTC CASSYTSSYEQYF
TRBJ2-1 TRBD1 . TRBV5-1 TGCGCCAGCACAAACTTACAGGGGGACAATGAGCAGTTCTTC CASTNLQGDNEQFF
TRBJ1-5 TRBD1 . TRBV6-5 TGTGCCAGCAGATCAGGGGGCGGGGGTCAGCCCCAGCATTTT CASRSGGGGQPQHF
TRBJ2-7 TRBD1 . TRBV27 TGTGCCAGCAGTGGTGGTAGTCACAGGGGGTCCTACGAGCAGTACTTC CASSGGSHRGSYEQYF
TRBJ1-6 . . TRBV30 TGTGCACGGGGGGTGGACAGCTCTTCACCCCTCCACTTT CARGVDSSSPLHF
TRBJ2-3 . once TRBV27 TGTGCCAGCAGCCGGAGGGCGGGTGTCACAGATACGCAGTATTTT CASSRRAGVTDTQYF
TRBJ1-2 TRBD1 . TRBV11-1 TGTGCCAGCAGCTTAGCCCCGACAGGGGATTCCTATGGCTACACCTTC CASSLAPTGDSYGYTF
TRBJ2-7 . . TRBV20-1 TGCAGTGCTAGAGATGGCGGGTCCAGCGGCTTC CSARDGGSSGF
TRBJ1-6 . . TRBV12-3/TRBV12-4 TGTGCCAGCAGTTTCTCCTTTAATTCACCCCTCCACTTT CASSFSFNSPLHF
TRBJ2-5 . . TRBV19 TGTGCCAGTAGTATAGGGCTTCAAGAGACCCAGTACTTC CASSIGLQETQYF
TRBJ2-7 . once TRBV5-1 TGCGCCAGCAATCGCCGTCCCGTGGGGCGCGACGAGCAGTACTTC CASNRRPVGRDEQYF
TRBJ2-1 . . TRBV29-1 TGCAGCGTTGGGGGGCAGTCCTCCTACAATGAGCAGTTCTTC CSVGGQSSYNEQFF
TRBJ2-2 . . TRBV28 TGTGCCAGCAGCCATCCAAACACCGGGGAGCTGTTTTTT CASSHPNTGELFF
TRBJ2-5 . . TRBV4-1 TGCGCCAGCAGCCAAGATCTCGAGGGACTGGTCCAAGAGACCCAGTACTTC CASSQDLEGLVQETQYF
TRBJ1-4 TRBD1 once TRBV14 TGTGCCAGCAGCACCCTCGACAGGGTTGGTGAAAAACTGTTTTTT CASSTLDRVGEKLFF
TRBJ1-1 . . TRBV18 TGTGCCAGCTCATCCCAGGGCACAGGGAGCAACACTGAAGCTTTCTTT CASSSQGTGSNTEAFF
TRBJ1-5 . . TRBV27 TGTGCCAGCAGTCCTCAGACAGCTAGCAATCAGCCCCAGCATTTT CASSPQTASNQPQHF
TRBJ1-1 . . TRBV5-6 TGTGCCAGCAGCGCAGGGGTCGGCACTGAAGCTTTCTTT CASSAGVGTEAFF
TRBJ2-3 . . TRBV2 TGTGCCAGCTCGTGGGGGGACCTAAGCACAGATACGCAGTATTTT CASSWGDLSTDTQYF
TRBJ2-6 TRBD1 . TRBV5-1 TGCGCCACCGGGACAGGGGACTCTGGGGCCAACGTCCTGACTTTC CATGTGDSGANVLTF
TRBJ1-1 TRBD1 . TRBV9 TGTGCCAGCAGCGTAGGCCCGACAGGGGAGAACACTGAAGCTTTCTTT CASSVGPTGENTEAFF
TRBJ1-1 . . TRBV5-5 TGTGCCAGCAGCCCGACTGGGACTGAAGCTTTCTTT CASSPTGTEAFF
TRBJ1-4 . . TRBV19 TGTGCCAGTACCCAGGTGGGGGCAGCTAATGAAAAACTGTTTTTT CASTQVGAANEKLFF
TRBJ1-3 . once TRBV15 TGTGCCACCAGCAGAGATCAGGGCAACGGAAACACCATATATTTT CATSRDQGNGNTIYF
TRBJ2-5 . . TRBV11-2 TGTGCCAGCAGCGTCTTACAGGGCGTAGAGACCCAGTACTTC CASSVLQGVETQYF
TRBJ1-6 TRBD1 . TRBV7-9 TGTGCCAGCAGCTTATCAGGGGGCAGTAATTCACCCCTCCACTTT CASSLSGGSNSPLHF